The T cell receptor beta chain under discussion was sequenced for a study of shared clonotypes between healthy human individuals. The assay was carried out at the deep level. TCRdb's copy holds only in-frame clones and misses some; the assay was immunoSEQ multiplex PCR. Seen here are over 1.4 million clones, roughly 96% observed once, and the top ten hold 1.2%. This clone was seen a single time. There are 16 residues in the CDR3. V was pared by 3 bases and J by 1 base, with 15 bases between. Germline V gene sequence: CDR1 SGHRS, CDR2 YFSETQ. Material for sequencing was naive CD4+ T cells sorted from blood. Subset given: CD45RA+ positively selected. The sequence derives from a young man in good health. The chain recombines TRBV5-1 with TRBJ2-3; no clear D gene. The CDR3 coding sequence is TGCGCCAGCAGCTACTCAGACCCTGGGGGCACAGATACGCAGTATTTT. It yields the protein CASSYSDPGGTDTQYF.